This T cell receptor (beta chain) originates from a study of T cell changes during pregnancy in multiple sclerosis (dated by TCRdb to between 2017 and 2020). Notes on the research overall: The study examined how the T cell repertoire changed over the course of pregnancy in women with multiple sclerosis.

This clone was counted between two and nine times. Its target antigen remains unknown. Base qualities are not at hand, and no much larger clone is one base apart. V is clipped by 0 bases and J by 6 bases, and the sequence between their germline boundaries is 6 bases long. The germline V gene provides CDR1 LGHNA and CDR2 YNFKEQ. From cysteine to phenylalanine, the CDR3 is 13 amino acids long. Here the CDR3 DNA is all that survives: 39 bases in frame from base 1. Libraries were constructed by the immunoSEQ multiplex PCR assay. The table was pulled from immuneACCESS by TCRdb, which kept in-frame rearrangements only. Such tables lose some clones; where checked, under half of the loss comes from unresolved V genes, and the rest has no known cause. The sample has 25,000 to 35,000 clones on record, roughly 91% of them singletons. The ten largest clones represent approximately 3.5% of the sample.

Rearrangement joined TRBV4-2 to TRBJ1-3; the D gene is not confidently resolved. The clonotype comes from a female donor in good health, enrolled as a control in a pregnancy study. This specimen was CD4+ T cells from peripheral blood mononuclear cells, taken in the first trimester of pregnancy. The CDR3 sequence is CASSQERANTIYF. The bases are TGTGCCAGCAGCCAAGAAAGAGCAAACACCATATATTTT.